This TCR beta chain was recovered during a study of shared T cell receptors in the human thymus (dated by TCRdb to the early 2020s). With regard to the full study: The study examined how self-reactive, shared T-cell receptor alpha chains are generated in the human thymus.

Libraries were constructed by the immunoSEQ multiplex PCR assay. TCRdb provides this immuneACCESS table in a form limited to in-frame rearrangements. Some clones are lacking; in checked studies, under half of them reflect an unresolved V gene, and why the rest are absent is not known. This sample has more than 550,000 clones in its table, and roughly 86% of those were observed once. Under 0.01% of the sample comes from the top ten. About this clone itself: Its target antigen remains unknown. No quality values exist for individual bases; no much larger clone is one base distant.

V is reduced by 6 bases and J by 4 bases, leaving a spacing of 16 bases between them. CDR1 and CDR2 (SGHTA, FQGNSA) derive from the germline V gene. Taken from cysteine to phenylalanine, the CDR3 has 14 residues. The only DNA kept is the CDR3, 42 bases in frame from the first base. Separately, the same data were catalogued under a study of human thymus T cells. The second source states: Donors were immunologically healthy infants undergoing open corrective cardiac surgery for congenital heart defects in Finland. The thymus tissue came from surgical resects taken out during corrective cardiac surgery. Usage of V and J gene segments appeared to be biased in both the thymic and the peripheral blood repertoires. Highly overlapping thymic TCR repertoires among unrelated individuals were reported in the related research. The study described the TCR alpha and beta repertoires in under 10 infant thymus samples and a few matching peripheral blood samples. Donor ages ranged from roughly 6 to 250 days, and the cohort comprised about six male and a couple of female infants. After being mechanically released from the tissue, thymocytes were kept at -70 degrees C in pellets of about 9-32 million cells. A QIAsymphony instrument was used to extract genomic DNA from frozen cell pellets. The immunoSEQ multiplex PCR assay was used to amplify the TCRB and TCRAD loci from a standardized quantity of quality-controlled genomic DNA. The amplicons covered the V(D)J region and were long enough to include the CDR3 and to identify the V and J genes. The commercial immunoSEQ service was used to sequence amplicons on an Illumina platform. Corrections for primer bias and sequencing errors followed previously described methods, while TCRAD and TCRB definitions were based on the IMGT database. The repertoires were analysed using immunoSEQ Analyzer 3.0 and VDJTools for basic statistics, V/J segment usage, diversity estimates, rarefaction and pairwise overlap. To estimate diversity, the Chao1, ChaoE, Efron-Thisted, Shannon and inverse Simpson indices were applied, and diversity was also estimated on datasets down-sampled to the smallest sample. Repertoire overlap was assessed by strict matching of CDR3 nucleotide sequence, V gene and J gene, and clustering was done by Jaccard-based multidimensional scaling. On average, thymus samples gave 650,000 to 1,000,000 unique TCRB clonotypes, whereas blood samples gave roughly 84,000.

The sample consisted of thymocytes. The sequence joins TRBV7-2 to TRBJ2-7, with a weak D call of TRBD2 (6 bases match). This TCR was recovered from a boy under two years old with a congenital heart defect. Donor details come from another sample of the same person, matched by shared clones. The bases are TGTGCCAGCAGTTTCCGGGACTCCAAATACGAGCAGTACTTC. This encodes CASSFRDSKYEQYF. This CDR3, with the reference TRBV7-2 and TRBJ2-7 proteins standing in past its ends, gives the full variable domain GAGVSQSPSNKVTEKGKDVELRCDPISGHTALYWYRQSLGQGLEFLIYFQGNSAPDKSGLPSDRFSAERTGGSVSTLTIQRTQQEDSAVYLCASSFRDSKYEQYFGPGTRLTVT.